The 29 T cell receptor beta chains reported below all come from one sample, sequenced in a study of cytomegalovirus exposure and HLA in healthy donors. The PCR had 60 Vbeta and 13 Jbeta primers. The repertoire was sequenced with immunoSEQ multiplex PCR; TCRdb's copy has only in-frame clones and lacks some. This sample's clone table lists 56,000 or so clones. The sequencing input was PBMCs. The receptors were sampled from a female donor in good health and CMV-seronegative.

The chain employs TRBV19 and TRBJ2-2; TRBD2 matches 8 bases. In germline, CDR1 is LNHDA, CDR2 SQIVND (reference sequence). This CDR3 contains 17 residues. V gave up 4 bases and J gave up 4 bases; unmatched junction bases: 11. The CDR3 nucleotides are TGTGCCAGTAGTACCCCCGAAGGACTAGCAGGCACCGGGGAGCTGTTTTTT. Its translation is CASSTPEGLAGTGELFF.

The genes are TRBV19 and TRBJ2-3; D is unclear. The CDR3 is made up of 11 amino acids. The germline CDR1 and CDR2 sequences are LNHDA and SQIVND (reference sequence). The V and J ends lost 6 bases and 7 bases respectively, with 8 bases between them. CDR3 sequence: CASSEANTQYF. As DNA, the CDR3 is TGTGCCAGTAGCGAAGCGAATACGCAGTATTTT.

V is TRBV7-9 and J is TRBJ2-7; unclear D gene. There are 13 residues in the CDR3. The germline CDR1 and CDR2 sequences are SEHNR and FQNEAQ (reference sequence). Between the trimmed V and J ends, which lost 5 bases and 7 bases, there was a span of 15 bases. The CDR3 reads CASSQVGLLEQYF. CDR3 DNA: TGTGCCAGCAGCCAGGTGGGCCTTCTTGAGCAGTACTTC.

J is TRBJ1-1 and V is TRBV5-1; D not resolved. Trimming removed 4 bases from V and 0 bases from J, with 13 bases in between. Germline CDR1 is SGHRS and CDR2 is YFSETQ. This CDR3 contains 15 residues. Written as DNA, the CDR3 is TGCGCCAGCAGCCCGGGAACAGTTCTGAACACTGAAGCTTTCTTT. Encoded protein: CASSPGTVLNTEAFF.

V usage is TRBV5-1 and J usage is TRBJ1-2, with 9 bases identical to TRBD1. Germline V lookup: CDR1 SGHRS, CDR2 YFSETQ. J lost 6 bases, V lost 2 bases, and 5 bases had no gene match. The CDR3 covers 14 residues. The CDR3 bases are TGCGCCAGCAGCTTTACAGGGGGCGCCGATGGCTACACCTTC. Its translation: CASSFTGGADGYTF.

Concerning this clone itself: Sequence at one end of the junction differs from germline and may be a read error. V and J are TRBV30 and TRBJ1-1, with a tentative D call TRBD1 (6 bases). Germline CDR1 is GTSNPN and CDR2 is SVGIG (reference sequence). The CDR3 loop spans 14 amino acids. Here the CDR3 DNA reads TGTGCCTGGAGTGTGGGACACATGAACACTGAAGATTTCTTT. It specifies CAWSVGHMNTEDFF.

The chain joins TRBV11-3 to TRBJ1-1; unclear D gene. CDR3 length equals 13 residues. The V and J ends lost 2 bases and 7 bases respectively, with 11 bases between them. Germline V lookup: CDR1 SGHNT, CDR2 YENEEA. CDR3 sequence (DNA): TGTGCCAGCAGCTTAATGGCCGAGGGTGAAGCTTTCTTT. Its translation is CASSLMAEGEAFF.

This chain connects TRBV7-2 to TRBJ2-7; no definite D call. The CDR3 is 15 amino acids. Trimming took off 2 bases at V and 0 bases at J, with 11 bases between the two ends. CDR1 is SGHTA, CDR2 FQGNSA, per germline. The chain's CDR3 is CASSLTVSSSYEQYF. The CDR3 nucleotides are TGTGCCAGCAGCTTAACAGTCTCCTCCTCCTACGAGCAGTACTTC.

The V and J genes are TRBV4-3 and TRBJ1-6; TRBD1 matches 7 bases. CDR3 length: 17 amino acids. V was pared by 3 bases and J by 10 bases, with 15 bases of the junction left unmatched. Germline-derived CDR1 and CDR2 are LGHNA and YSLEER. CDR3 region: CASSHPRDRMAGSPLHF. CDR3 bases: TGCGCCAGCAGCCATCCTCGGGACAGAATGGCCGGATCACCCCTCCACTTT.

The rearrangement links TRBV7-8 to TRBJ2-1; weak D call: TRBD1 (6 bases). In germline, CDR1 is SGHVS, CDR2 FQNEAQ. V was shortened by 5 bases and J by 2 bases, with 19 bases between the two germline ends. This CDR3 comprises 17 residues. The CDR3 DNA reads TGTGCCAGCAGCCTAAGGACAGCCGACTTAACCTACAATGAGCAGTTCTTC. Encoded protein: CASSLRTADLTYNEQFF.

The chain is built from TRBV7-2 and TRBJ2-5, with TRBD1 as a possible D gene (5 bases). The CDR3 is 15 amino acids. V lost 5 bases and J lost 2, with 15 bases in between. Germline CDR1 is SGHTA and CDR2 is FQGNSA. The CDR3 DNA reads TGTGCCAGCAGCCTCGCTGGGGCTGATCAAGAGACCCAGTACTTC. It yields the protein CASSLAGADQETQYF.

The chain combines TRBV4-1 with TRBJ2-7; weak D call: TRBD1 (6 bases). This CDR3 has 17 residues. Trimming left V 3 bases short and J 2 bases short, with 20 bases between. The germline CDR1 and CDR2 sequences are MGHRA and YSYEKL. The CDR3 sequence is CASSHLLGQKGPYEQYF. The CDR3 DNA reads TGCGCCAGCAGCCACCTTCTGGGACAAAAGGGGCCCTACGAGCAGTACTTC.

The chain is built from TRBV4-2 and TRBJ2-5, with 9 positions matching TRBD2. This CDR3 contains 19 residues. With 0 bases clipped from V and 1 base from J, the junction kept 12 bases outside the gene matches. Per germline, CDR1 LGHNA and CDR2 YNFKEQ. The CDR3 DNA sequence: TGTGCCAGCAGCCAAGATGTTTGGTCAGCGGGGGGACGCCAAGAGACCCAGTACTTC. This sequence encodes CASSQDVWSAGGRQETQYF.

The rearrangement links TRBV7-3 to TRBJ2-2, with D unresolved. CDR1 SGHTA and CDR2 FQGTGA come from the germline V gene. With 5 bases removed from V and 4 bases from J, the gap between germline ends came to 8 bases. The CDR3 runs to 13 residues. CDR3 DNA sequence: TGTGCCAGCAGCCCTTCCCTCACCGGGGAGCTGTTTTTT. This sequence encodes CASSPSLTGELFF.

The chain carries TRBV20-1 and TRBJ1-4; unclear D gene. CDR1 and CDR2 (germline): DFQATT, SNEGSKA (reference sequence). V shed 0 bases and J shed 15 bases, with 11 bases lying between them. The CDR3 sequence is 11 residues long. In DNA, the CDR3 is TGCAGTGCTAGAGACAGCGTTATTATGTTTTTT. The encoded protein is CSARDSVIMFF.

The rearrangement links TRBV5-1 to TRBJ2-3; 8 nucleotides match TRBD1. This CDR3 is 16 amino acids long. CDR1 is SGHRS, CDR2 YFSETQ, per germline. V lost 2 bases, J lost 0 bases, and 5 bases stayed unmatched. The CDR3 region is CASSFRGRASTDTQYF. DNA for the CDR3: TGCGCCAGCAGCTTCAGGGGGCGGGCTAGCACAGATACGCAGTATTTT. Based on the CDR3 plus reference TRBV5-1 and TRBJ2-3, the full variable domain is KAGVTQTPRYLIKTRGQQVTLSCSPISGHRSVSWYQQTPGQGLQFLFEYFSETQRNKGNFPGRFSGRQFSNSRSEMNVSTLELGDSALYLCASSFRGRASTDTQYFGPGTRLTVL.

This chain uses TRBV5-1 with TRBJ2-7, with TRBD1 as a possible D gene (6 bases). The CDR3 covers 13 residues. The germline V and J ends were trimmed by 4 bases and 0 bases, with 8 bases remaining between them. The germline CDR1 and CDR2 sequences are SGHRS and YFSETQ. The CDR3 loop reads CASSRQDSYEQYF. In DNA, the CDR3 is TGCGCCAGCAGCCGACAGGACTCCTACGAGCAGTACTTC.

The rearrangement uses TRBV4-1 and TRBJ1-2, with D possibly being TRBD1 (6 bases). The germline V and J ends were trimmed by 4 bases and 6 bases, with 18 bases remaining between them. CDR1 and CDR2 from the germline V gene are MGHRA and YSYEKL. The CDR3 has 15 residues. This CDR3 is CASSPHPGERDGYTF. The CDR3 DNA reads as TGCGCCAGCAGCCCCCACCCAGGGGAGAGGGATGGCTACACCTTC.

The chain carries TRBV4-2 and TRBJ2-2, with 8 positions matching TRBD2. This CDR3 is 17 amino acids long. In germline, CDR1 is LGHNA, CDR2 YNFKEQ. J gave up 3 bases and V 0 bases, and 6 bases lay outside the gene matches. CDR3 protein: CASSQDMGLGDTGELFF. In nucleotides, the CDR3 is TGTGCCAGCAGCCAAGATATGGGACTAGGGGACACCGGGGAGCTGTTTTTT.

This chain connects TRBV10-2 to TRBJ1-1; D gene uncertain. This CDR3 comprises 15 residues. Trimming took off 6 bases at V and 1 base at J, with 15 bases between the two ends. Germline values: CDR1 WSHSY, CDR2 SAAADI. CDR3 amino acids: CASRVGRGANTEAFF. Written as DNA, the CDR3 is TGCGCCAGCAGGGTCGGTCGGGGTGCGAACACTGAAGCTTTCTTT.

The chain's CDR3 is CASSFLESSYNEQFF. In DNA form, the CDR3 reads TGTGCCAGCAGTTTTCTTGAGAGCTCCTACAATGAGCAGTTCTTC. The chain couples TRBV6-5 to TRBJ2-1; D gene uncertain. The CDR3 sequence is 15 residues long. Germline CDR1 reads MNHEY; CDR2 reads SVGAGI. The ends were cut back, 4 bases at V and 0 bases at J, with 10 bases in the middle.

This chain connects TRBV19 to TRBJ2-7; D might be TRBD1 (5 bases). Germline loops: CDR1 LNHDA, CDR2 SQIVND (reference sequence). The CDR3 contains 15 residues. Trimming stripped 5 bases from V and 2 bases from J, with 16 bases between. CDR3 coding DNA: TGTGCCAGTAGTGCTCAGGGTTTCCTCGCCTACGAGCAGTACTTC. It translates to CASSAQGFLAYEQYF.

The CDR3 bases are TGCAGCGTTGTCACGTCGGGTGAAGCTTTCTTT. This translates into CSVVTSGEAFF. The V gene is TRBV29-1, the J gene TRBJ1-1; D remains unclear. CDR1 is SQVTM, CDR2 ANQGSEA, per germline. V lost 4 bases, J lost 7 bases, and 10 bases lay in between. CDR3 length equals 11 residues. Combining the CDR3 with reference TRBV29-1 and TRBJ1-1 gives the whole variable domain SAVISQKPSRDICQRGTSLTIQCQVDSQVTMMFWYRQQPGQSLTLIATANQGSEATYESGFVIDKFPISRPNLTFSTLTVSNMSPEDSSIYLCSVVTSGEAFFGQGTRLTVV.

The chain recombines TRBV19 with TRBJ1-5; weak D call: TRBD1 (5 bases). V was shortened by 9 bases and J by 0 bases, with 18 bases between the two germline ends. CDR3 length: 16 residues. Germline V gene sequence: CDR1 LNHDA, CDR2 SQIVND (reference sequence). In nucleotides, the CDR3 is TGTGCCAGCTCTCTCGTGGGGCGGATTAGCAATCAGCCCCAGCATTTT. Its protein product is CASSLVGRISNQPQHF.

The V call is TRBV5-4, the J call TRBJ2-7; 8 bases map to TRBD1. The CDR3 has 12 amino acids. The germline V gene has CDR1 SGHNT and CDR2 YYREEE (reference sequence). The V and J ends lost 4 bases and 5 bases, in that order; junction bases with no gene match: 2. CDR3: CASSGQGNEQYF. The DNA for the CDR3 is TGTGCCAGCAGCGGACAGGGCAACGAGCAGTACTTC.

The V and J genes are TRBV11-2 and TRBJ1-2, with TRBD1 identical over 10 bases. The germline V gene encodes CDR1 SGHAT and CDR2 FQNNGV. V lost 5 bases and J lost 4; bases outside the gene matches: 4. This CDR3 contains 14 residues. The CDR3 DNA reads TGTGCCAGCAGCCGCGGACAGGGGGGCTATGGCTACACCTTC. Translated: CASSRGQGGYGYTF.

The V call is TRBV29-1, the J call TRBJ1-1; D not resolved. Germline lookup yields CDR1 SQVTM and CDR2 ANQGSEA. V was shortened by 0 bases and J by 0 bases, with 5 bases between the two germline ends. The CDR3 consists of 13 residues. CDR3 loop: CSVEEGVNTEAFF. DNA of the CDR3: TGCAGCGTTGAAGAGGGCGTGAACACTGAAGCTTTCTTT. The full variable domain, its missing parts supplied by reference TRBV29-1 and TRBJ1-1, is SAVISQKPSRDICQRGTSLTIQCQVDSQVTMMFWYRQQPGQSLTLIATANQGSEATYESGFVIDKFPISRPNLTFSTLTVSNMSPEDSSIYLCSVEEGVNTEAFFGQGTRLTVV.

V usage is TRBV6-6 and J usage is TRBJ2-7, with TRBD2 matching over 7 bases. V gave up 7 bases and J gave up 7 bases; unmatched junction bases: 13. There are 14 residues in the CDR3. The V gene's germline CDR1 is MNHNY and CDR2 SVGAGI (reference sequence). CDR3 nucleotides: TGTGCCAGCAACACCCGGCCGGGGGGTAGGGAGCAGTACTTC. It translates to CASNTRPGGREQYF.

The genes are TRBV30 and TRBJ2-7, with D tentatively TRBD1 (6 bases). This CDR3 comprises 13 residues. Germline-derived CDR1 and CDR2 are GTSNPN and SVGIG (reference sequence). V shed 0 bases and J shed 6 bases, with 12 bases lying between them. CDR3 protein: CAWSVYREGEQYF. For the CDR3, the DNA is TGTGCCTGGAGTGTATACAGGGAAGGCGAGCAGTACTTC.